One and the same sample provided the 26 T cell receptor beta chains below, sequenced in a study of CD8 T cells in Susac syndrome. Random hexamers were used to reverse transcribe the RNA input (roughly 0.5 to 1 ug). TCRdb re-called the immunoSEQ multiplex PCR reads with MiXCR, one entry per CDR3 protein. This table holds approximately 90,000 distinct CDR3 sequences, about 93% found once. The sequenced material came from CD8+ T cells from PBMCs. These receptors originate from a human donor in good health.

The V call is TRBV9, the J call TRBJ2-1; D is unclear. Germline V lookup: CDR1 SGDLS, CDR2 YYNGEE. The CDR3 extends over 14 amino acids. V gave up 0 bases and J gave up 4 bases, with 8 bases separating them. The CDR3 DNA reads as TGTGCCAGCAGCGTAGAAAGCAGATACAATGAGCAGTTCTTC. This encodes CASSVESRYNEQFF.

The V gene is TRBV9, the J gene TRBJ1-2, with 10 bases aligning to TRBD1. With V trimmed by 3 bases and J by 7 bases, 12 bases remained unmatched. Germline V gene data show CDR1 as SGDLS and CDR2 as YYNGEE. The length of the CDR3 is 16 residues. Here the CDR3 reads CASSDGGTGEVGGYTF. As DNA, the CDR3 is TGTGCCAGCAGCGATGGAGGGACAGGGGAGGTTGGTGGCTACACCTTC. The full variable domain, its missing parts supplied by reference TRBV9 and TRBJ1-2, is DSGVTQTPKHLITATGQRVTLRCSPRSGDLSVYWYQQSLDQGLQFLIQYYNGEERAKGNILERFSAQQFPDLHSELNLSSLELGDSALYFCASSDGGTGEVGGYTFGSGTRLTVV.

The chain is built from TRBV5-6 and TRBJ1-1, with D possibly matching TRBD1 (5 bases). V was cut by 4 bases and J by 3 bases, with 7 bases left in between. CDR3 length: 12 amino acids. Germline lookup yields CDR1 SGHDT and CDR2 YYEEEE. CDR3 nucleotide sequence: TGTGCCAGCAGCACGGGACACACTGAAGCTTTCTTT. Its translation: CASSTGHTEAFF. The whole variable domain, filled in from reference TRBV5-6 and TRBJ1-1, reads DAGVTQSPTHLIKTRGQQVTLRCSPKSGHDTVSWYQQALGQGPQFIFQYYEEEERQRGNFPDRFSGHQFPNYSSELNVNALLLGDSALYLCASSTGHTEAFFGQGTRLTVV.

This CDR3 is CASSLGTESNQPQHF. The DNA of the CDR3 is TGTGCCAGCAGCTTAGGAACGGAAAGCAATCAGCCCCAGCATTTT. This chain connects TRBV13 to TRBJ1-5; D gene unclear. This CDR3 has 15 residues. The V and J ends lost 0 bases and 1 base respectively, with 7 bases between them. Germline values: CDR1 PRHDT, CDR2 FYEKMQ (reference sequence). The whole variable domain, remainder taken from reference TRBV13 and TRBJ1-5, is AAGVIQSPRHLIKEKRETATLKCYPIPRHDTVYWYQQGPGQDPQFLISFYEKMQSDKGSIPDRFSAQQFSDYHSELNMSSLELGDSALYFCASSLGTESNQPQHFGDGTRLSIL.

The rearrangement joins TRBV13 to TRBJ2-6, with D unclear. The CDR3 runs to 15 residues. Germline CDR1 reads PRHDT; CDR2 reads FYEKMQ (reference sequence). V was trimmed by 4 bases and J by 4 bases, leaving 11 bases between them. CDR3 coding DNA: TGTGCCAGCAGCTCCTCGGGCCAGGGGGCCAACGTCCTGACTTTC. This gives the protein CASSSSGQGANVLTF.

This CDR3 is CASSQEGQYF. CDR3 nucleotides: TGTGCCAGCAGCCAAGAGGGGCAGTACTTC. The V and J genes are TRBV4-2 and TRBJ2-7; D gene unclear. CDR1 LGHNA and CDR2 YNFKEQ come from the germline V gene. V lost 0 bases and J 9 bases, leaving 3 bases between the germline ends. This CDR3 has 10 residues.

V usage is TRBV2 and J usage is TRBJ2-7; D is undetermined. The V end was cut by 2 bases, the J end by 0 bases, with 5 bases between. The germline CDR1 and CDR2 sequences are SNHLY and FYNNEI. The CDR3 covers 13 residues. The CDR3 here is CASSERFSYEQYF. The CDR3 coding sequence is TGTGCCAGCAGTGAACGGTTCTCCTACGAGCAGTACTTC.

About this clonotype itself: Germline is not matched at one junction end, which may reflect a read error. This chain uses TRBV5-1 with TRBJ2-1; 8 nucleotides line up with TRBD1. Germline V gene lookup returns CDR1 SGHRS and CDR2 YFSETQ. This CDR3 contains 12 residues. The CDR3 here is CASRPDRGPRIF. CDR3 nucleotides: TGCGCCAGCAGGCCTGACAGGGGACCGAGGATCTTC.

CDR3 amino acids: CATSTPKEETTNEKLFF. Written as DNA, the CDR3 is TGTGCCACCAGCACCCCAAAGGAGGAAACAACTAATGAAAAACTGTTTTTT. This chain uses TRBV15 with TRBJ1-4; D is unresolved. Trimming stripped 4 bases from V and 0 bases from J, with 15 bases between. The CDR3 has 17 amino acids. Per the germline V gene, CDR1 is LNHNV and CDR2 is YYDKDF (reference sequence).

V usage is TRBV3-1 and J usage is TRBJ2-1; 10 bases are a match to TRBD2. The CDR3 extends over 16 amino acids. Looked up from germline, CDR1 is LGHDT and CDR2 is YNNKEL (reference sequence). V shed 1 base and J 2 bases; nucleotides not matched to a gene: 2. The CDR3 loop is CASSQGGLAAYNEQFF. Written as DNA, the CDR3 is TGTGCCAGCAGCCAAGGTGGACTAGCGGCCTACAATGAGCAGTTCTTC.

V is TRBV7-6 and J is TRBJ1-1; D is uncertain. The CDR3 sequence is 13 residues long. The germline V and J ends were trimmed by 2 bases and 1 base, with 5 bases remaining between them. Germline assignment: CDR1 SGHVS and CDR2 FNYEAQ. The CDR3 here is CASSLSWNTEAFF. CDR3 nucleotides: TGTGCCAGCAGCTTATCTTGGAACACTGAAGCTTTCTTT.

V usage is TRBV6-5 and J usage is TRBJ1-2; a weak D match, TRBD1 (6 bases). The CDR3 sequence is 14 residues long. CDR1 MNHEY and CDR2 SVGAGI come from the germline V gene. V lost 2 bases and J lost 8, with 15 bases in between. CDR3 nucleotides: TGTGCCAGCAGTTACGGAGCAGGGGTTGTGGGCTACACCTTC. Protein: CASSYGAGVVGYTF.

This clonotype was detected only a few times. The rearrangement uses TRBV9 and TRBJ2-7, with D possibly being TRBD1 or TRBD2 (5 bases each). Germline V gives CDR1 SGDLS, CDR2 YYNGEE. CDR3 length equals 14 residues. V lost 3 bases to trimming and J lost 3 bases, with 13 bases between them. The CDR3 region is CASSAHGDDYEQYF. Written as DNA, the CDR3 is TGTGCCAGCAGCGCCCATGGGGACGACTACGAGCAGTACTTC.

The genes are TRBV30 and TRBJ2-5; D possibly corresponds to TRBD2 (7 bases). V gave up 4 bases and J gave up 5 bases, with 11 bases separating them. The length of the CDR3 is 12 residues. Per the germline V gene, CDR1 is GTSNPN and CDR2 is SVGIG (reference sequence). CDR3 sequence (DNA): TGTGCCTGGATTCGGGGGGCGGAGACCCAGTACTTC. Protein: CAWIRGAETQYF.

The chain carries TRBV5-6 and TRBJ1-6, with 12 positions matching TRBD1. Germline V lookup: CDR1 SGHDT, CDR2 YYEEEE. V dropped 2 bases and J dropped 7; count of bases not matched to a gene: 1. This CDR3 has 15 amino acids. The CDR3: CASSFGTGGNSPLHF. The CDR3 DNA reads TGTGCCAGCAGCTTTGGGACAGGGGGCAATTCACCCCTCCACTTT. The whole variable domain, remainder taken from reference TRBV5-6 and TRBJ1-6, is DAGVTQSPTHLIKTRGQQVTLRCSPKSGHDTVSWYQQALGQGPQFIFQYYEEEERQRGNFPDRFSGHQFPNYSSELNVNALLLGDSALYLCASSFGTGGNSPLHFGNGTRLTVT.

The J gene is TRBJ1-2, the V gene TRBV12-3 or TRBV12-4, with TRBD1 as a possible D gene (5 bases). The CDR3 is 12 residues long. V gave up 7 bases and J gave up 4 bases, with 10 bases separating them. The CDR3: CASTTGPYGYTF. CDR3 sequence (DNA): TGTGCCAGCACCACAGGCCCCTATGGCTACACCTTC.

The chain uses TRBV14 and TRBJ2-7; TRBD2 agrees at 7 bases. This CDR3 contains 15 residues. CDR1 and CDR2 from the germline V gene are SGHDN and FVKESK. V dropped 2 bases and J dropped 0; count of bases not matched to a gene: 4. The CDR3 nucleotides read TGTGCCAGCAGCCAACATCTAGCGGACTCCTACGAGCAGTACTTC. Translating it yields CASSQHLADSYEQYF.

The V and J genes are TRBV3-1 and TRBJ1-2, with 10 positions matching TRBD1. Germline V lookup: CDR1 LGHDT, CDR2 YNNKEL (reference sequence). V lost 5 bases and J lost 8; bases outside the gene matches: 11. CDR3 length equals 15 residues. CDR3 residues: CASSTGGQGTEGYTF. CDR3 DNA: TGTGCCAGCAGCACCGGGGGACAGGGGACGGAGGGCTACACCTTC.

The V call is TRBV9, the J call TRBJ2-2; TRBD2 might be the D (7 bases). Germline loops: CDR1 SGDLS, CDR2 YYNGEE. V lost 0 bases and J lost 1, with 16 bases in between. The CDR3 consists of 18 residues. CDR3 coding DNA: TGTGCCAGCAGCGTAGCTACGTGGGGGGGCCTGAACACCGGGGAGCTGTTTTTT. Translating it yields CASSVATWGGLNTGELFF.

The chain recombines TRBV9 with TRBJ2-2, with 9 nucleotides matching TRBD1. With 5 bases clipped from V and 7 bases from J, the junction kept 3 bases outside the gene matches. The CDR3 is 13 residues long. CDR1 is SGDLS, CDR2 YYNGEE, per germline. CDR3 nucleotide sequence: TGTGCCAGCAGAGGACAGGGGATCGGGGAGCTGTTTTTT. This translates into CASRGQGIGELFF.

The rearrangement uses TRBV5-1 and TRBJ1-2; D ambiguous. The V end was cut by 4 bases, the J end by 5 bases, with 12 bases between. In germline, CDR1 is SGHRS, CDR2 YFSETQ. The length of the CDR3 is 13 residues. This CDR3 is CASSPGSGYGYTF. The CDR3 coding sequence is TGCGCCAGCAGCCCGGGGTCTGGGTATGGCTACACCTTC. The full variable domain, completed using reference TRBV5-1 and TRBJ1-2, is KAGVTQTPRYLIKTRGQQVTLSCSPISGHRSVSWYQQTPGQGLQFLFEYFSETQRNKGNFPGRFSGRQFSNSRSEMNVSTLELGDSALYLCASSPGSGYGYTFGSGTRLTVV.

This chain joins TRBV14 and TRBJ2-5, with D perhaps assigned TRBD1 or TRBD2 (5 bases each). Germline values: CDR1 SGHDN, CDR2 FVKESK. The CDR3 consists of 13 residues. V was cut by 2 bases and J by 2 bases, with 6 bases left in between. This CDR3 reads CASSQWGQETQYF. The CDR3 region has the DNA TGTGCCAGCAGCCAATGGGGGCAAGAGACCCAGTACTTC.

The CDR3, as DNA: TGCGCCAGCAGCTTGGTCGGGGGATCGGACACCGGGGAGCTGTTTTTT. This gives the protein CASSLVGGSDTGELFF. The V gene is TRBV5-1, the J gene TRBJ2-2, with D possibly TRBD2 on 6 matching bases. Trimming pared 0 bases from V and 3 bases from J, leaving 12 bases between. CDR1 is SGHRS and CDR2 is YFSETQ in the germline V gene. The CDR3 runs to 16 residues.

This clonotype was detected only a few times. The CDR3, as DNA: TGTGCCAGCAGCCAAGGAGCGGGGGGTACCTACGAGCAGTACTTC. Protein: CASSQGAGGTYEQYF. The V call is TRBV3-1, the J call TRBJ2-7; 9 bases map to TRBD2. Losses at the gene ends were 1 base for V and 2 bases for J; bases not matched to a gene: 3. The germline CDR1 and CDR2 sequences are LGHDT and YNNKEL (reference sequence). The CDR3 consists of 15 residues.

This chain connects TRBV29-1 to TRBJ1-1; no clear D gene. From germline, CDR1 is SQVTM and CDR2 ANQGSEA. The CDR3 covers 10 residues. V gave up 4 bases and J gave up 7 bases, with 7 bases separating them. Written as DNA, the CDR3 is TGCAGCGTTGTGTCCGTTGAAGCTTTCTTT. It encodes CSVVSVEAFF. The whole variable domain, remainder taken from reference TRBV29-1 and TRBJ1-1, is SAVISQKPSRDICQRGTSLTIQCQVDSQVTMMFWYRQQPGQSLTLIATANQGSEATYESGFVIDKFPISRPNLTFSTLTVSNMSPEDSSIYLCSVVSVEAFFGQGTRLTVV.

This chain uses TRBV29-1 with TRBJ2-5; possibly TRBD1 for D (5 bases). Germline V gives CDR1 SQVTM, CDR2 ANQGSEA. The length of the CDR3 is 12 residues. V lost 5 bases, J lost 7 bases, and 14 bases lay in between. CDR3 DNA sequence: TGCAGCGTTAGCCAGGGCCAGACGACCCAGTACTTC. This encodes CSVSQGQTTQYF.